These 26 T cell receptor beta chains were sequenced from one sample in a study of CD8+ T cells in alopecia areata. Described treatment: oral pan-JAK inhibitor, 5-10 mg twice daily. It was cDNA, reverse transcribed from extracted RNA, that served as the sequencing template. Assay: immunoSEQ multiplex PCR; the TCRdb copy retains only in-frame clones and omits some. The sample holds roughly 40,000 clones; 92% are singletons and the top ten take over 15%. Source: CD8+ T cells sorted from blood, taken at week 24, from a patient treated with tofacitinib. The receptors were gathered from a human donor with alopecia areata.

The chain has TRBV7-9 and TRBJ2-7; 12 nucleotides align to TRBD2. Germline V gene sequence: CDR1 SEHNR, CDR2 FQNEAQ (reference sequence). CDR3 length: 14 residues. J gave up 3 bases and V 3 bases, and 0 bases lay outside the gene matches. The CDR3 nucleotides are TGTGCCAGCAGCTTGACTAGCGGGGGCTACGAGCAGTACTTC. Protein product: CASSLTSGGYEQYF.

V and J are TRBV13 and TRBJ2-1; 9 bases map to TRBD1. Germline values: CDR1 PRHDT, CDR2 FYEKMQ (reference sequence). The CDR3 sequence is 20 residues long. Losses at the gene ends were 0 bases for V and 0 bases for J; bases not matched to a gene: 12. CDR3 in amino acids: CASSLGPRGTGISSYNEQFF. Written as DNA, the CDR3 is TGTGCCAGCAGCTTAGGCCCAAGGGGGACAGGGATTAGCTCCTACAATGAGCAGTTCTTC.

The chain employs TRBV29-1 and TRBJ1-2; D unclear. Germline V gene lookup returns CDR1 SQVTM and CDR2 ANQGSEA. The V end lost 4 bases, the J end lost 4 bases, and 22 bases lay between the germline ends. The CDR3 runs to 16 residues. The CDR3 DNA is TGCAGCGTTGTTGCCTTCTCCGAGGGCGCGGGCTATGGCTACACCTTC. It translates to CSVVAFSEGAGYGYTF.

This chain joins TRBV6-1 and TRBJ2-7, with no clear D. CDR3 length: 15 amino acids. Trimming cost V 4 bases and J 3 bases, with 16 bases left between them. Germline CDR1 MNHNS, CDR2 SASEGT. The CDR3 DNA sequence: TGTGCCAGCAGTGTTTATGGTGGCCCTCTCTACGAGCAGTACTTC. Translating gives CASSVYGGPLYEQYF.

The gene calls are TRBV7-9 and TRBJ2-2; either TRBD1 or TRBD2 may fit D (5 bases each). Germline CDR1 is SEHNR and CDR2 is FQNEAQ (reference sequence). This CDR3 is built from 17 residues. V lost 2 bases, J lost 1 base, and 14 bases lay in between. CDR3 amino acids: CASSLTPGTLNTGELFF. CDR3 nucleotide sequence: TGTGCCAGCAGCTTAACTCCAGGGACCCTGAACACCGGGGAGCTGTTTTTT.

Notes on this clone: The sample has other DNA sequences that encode this CDR3 too. The chain carries TRBV6-5 and TRBJ2-7, with D tentatively TRBD1 (6 bases). V gave up 6 bases and J gave up 3 bases, with 15 bases separating them. Germline CDR1 reads MNHEY; CDR2 reads SVGAGI. The CDR3 sequence is 14 residues long. This chain's CDR3 is CASRARDTNYEQYF. The CDR3 DNA reads as TGTGCCAGCAGAGCCCGGGACACTAACTACGAGCAGTACTTC.

The chain joins TRBV6-4 to TRBJ2-1; 11 bases align to TRBD2. V shed 6 bases and J 6 bases; nucleotides not matched to a gene: 10. The CDR3 is 16 amino acids. CDR1 is MRHNA, CDR2 SNTAGT, per germline. The CDR3 region has the DNA TGTGCCAGCAGCGAGTCGGCTAGCGGGGGGCTCAATGAGCAGTTCTTC. Protein sequence: CASSESASGGLNEQFF.

The chain is built from TRBV4-1 and TRBJ1-1; D is perhaps TRBD1 (5 bases). V dropped 0 bases and J dropped 11 bases, with 10 bases sitting between them. The CDR3 is 12 amino acids. Germline CDR1 reads MGHRA; CDR2 reads YSYEKL. The CDR3 sequence: CASSQDGRVAFF. The CDR3 region has the DNA TGCGCCAGCAGCCAAGATGGCAGGGTGGCTTTCTTT.

This clone was seen once. The chain combines TRBV7-8 with TRBJ2-2, with D unresolved. The CDR3 contains 15 residues. Trimming removed 0 bases from V and 1 base from J, with 6 bases in between. CDR1 is SGHVS and CDR2 is FQNEAQ in the germline V gene. CDR3 loop: CASSLAGMNTGELFF. For the CDR3, the DNA is TGTGCCAGCAGCTTAGCAGGGATGAACACCGGGGAGCTGTTTTTT.

The rearrangement joins TRBV27 to TRBJ2-6, with TRBD2 identical over 10 bases. V lost 6 bases to trimming and J lost 0 bases; unmatched junction nucleotides: 5. The germline V gene has CDR1 MNHEY and CDR2 SMNVEV (reference sequence). This CDR3 contains 17 residues. The CDR3 loop reads CASRGLAEYSGANVLTF. The CDR3 region has the DNA TGTGCCAGCAGAGGACTAGCGGAGTACTCTGGGGCCAACGTCCTGACTTTC. Full variable domain (remainder filled in from reference TRBV27 and TRBJ2-6): EAQVTQNPRYLITVTGKKLTVTCSQNMNHEYMSWYRQDPGLGLRQIYYSMNVEVTDKGDVPEGYKVSRKEKRNFPLILESPSPNQTSLYFCASRGLAEYSGANVLTFGAGSRLTVL.

This rearrangement joins TRBV5-4 to TRBJ2-2, with 7 bases identical to TRBD2. CDR3 length: 15 amino acids. Germline CDR1 SGHNT, CDR2 YYREEE (reference sequence). The V segment lost 1 base and the J segment 3 bases; nucleotides outside the gene matches: 3. This CDR3 is CASSLYLADTGELFF. DNA of the CDR3: TGTGCCAGCAGCTTGTATCTAGCGGACACCGGGGAGCTGTTTTTT.

J is TRBJ2-7 and V is TRBV11-1, with D possibly being TRBD1 (5 bases). Between the trimmed V and J ends, which lost 5 bases and 2 bases, there was a span of 13 bases. Germline CDR1 reads SGHAT; CDR2 reads FQDESV (reference sequence). The length of the CDR3 is 14 residues. DNA of the CDR3: TGTGCCAGCAGCACACACCAAGGGGCCTACGAGCAGTACTTC. Its protein is CASSTHQGAYEQYF.

This chain joins TRBV25-1 and TRBJ1-6; no clear D. V lost 2 bases to trimming and J lost 4 bases, with 3 bases between them. Looked up from germline, CDR1 is MGHDK and CDR2 is SYGVNS. The CDR3 runs 13 residues. The CDR3 DNA reads as TGTGCCAGCAGTGAACAATATAATTCACCCCTCCACTTT. Translated: CASSEQYNSPLHF. Based on the CDR3 plus reference TRBV25-1 and TRBJ1-6, the full variable domain is EADIYQTPRYLVIGTGKKITLECSQTMGHDKMYWYQQDPGMELHLIHYSYGVNSTEKGDLSSESTVSRIRTEHFPLTLESARPSHTSQYLCASSEQYNSPLHFGNGTRLTVT.

The chain employs TRBV7-9 and TRBJ2-1; D may match TRBD1 or TRBD2 (6 bases each). V was cut by 4 bases and J by 8 bases, with 15 bases left in between. The CDR3 extends over 14 amino acids. Germline CDR1 reads SEHNR; CDR2 reads FQNEAQ (reference sequence). As DNA, the CDR3 is TGTGCCAGCAGCTCGACGGGGGCGCGGGATGAGCAGTTCTTC. Protein sequence: CASSSTGARDEQFF.

The J gene is TRBJ1-2, the V gene TRBV9; 7 positions match TRBD1. V dropped 4 bases and J dropped 4; count of bases not matched to a gene: 10. Germline V gene sequence: CDR1 SGDLS, CDR2 YYNGEE. The CDR3 runs 15 residues. The CDR3, as DNA: TGTGCCAGCAGCTTGACCGGGACAGAGACCTATGGCTACACCTTC. It specifies CASSLTGTETYGYTF.

The chain joins TRBV27 to TRBJ1-2; a weak D match, TRBD1 (5 bases). This CDR3 comprises 15 residues. CDR1 and CDR2 (germline): MNHEY, SMNVEV (reference sequence). V was shortened by 5 bases and J by 2 bases, with 15 bases between the two germline ends. The CDR3 loop is CASSLAGGDNYGYTF. The CDR3 region has the DNA TGTGCCAGCAGTCTTGCTGGTGGGGACAACTATGGCTACACCTTC.

The chain uses TRBV16 and TRBJ2-3; TRBD2 aligns across 7 bases. There are 15 residues in the CDR3. V was clipped by 4 bases and J by 2 bases; unmatched bases: 6. Germline CDR1 and CDR2: KGHSY and FQNENV. CDR3 amino acids: CASSPPAGFTDTQYF. The CDR3 nucleotides are TGTGCCAGCAGCCCCCCAGCGGGGTTCACAGATACGCAGTATTTT.

The V gene is TRBV25-1, the J gene TRBJ2-1, with D hard to call. V was cut by 2 bases and J by 5 bases, with 10 bases left in between. From germline, CDR1 is MGHDK and CDR2 SYGVNS. This CDR3 is 14 amino acids long. As DNA, the CDR3 is TGTGCCAGCAGTGAAATACGGTTACACAATGAGCAGTTCTTC. This sequence encodes CASSEIRLHNEQFF.

This clone occurred once. This rearrangement joins TRBV5-6 to TRBJ2-5; D gene uncertain. V was cut by 0 bases and J by 12 bases, with 9 bases left in between. The CDR3 totals 11 residues. CDR1 is SGHDT and CDR2 is YYEEEE in the germline V gene. The CDR3 DNA reads as TGTGCCAGCAGCTTGGGTCAGTCCAAGTACTTC. Translating gives CASSLGQSKYF.

The gene calls are TRBV7-9 and TRBJ2-7; possibly TRBD1 or TRBD2 for D (5 bases each). Germline V gene lookup returns CDR1 SEHNR and CDR2 FQNEAQ (reference sequence). V was trimmed by 2 bases and J by 4 bases, leaving 9 bases between them. The CDR3 spans 13 residues. The CDR3 DNA is TGTGCCAGCAGCTTATGGGGGAGTTACGAGCAGTACTTC. Translated, it gives CASSLWGSYEQYF.

V is TRBV6-5 and J is TRBJ2-7; D call uncertain. The V and J ends lost 2 bases and 5 bases respectively, with 16 bases between them. The CDR3 is 15 amino acids. Germline CDR1 and CDR2: MNHEY and SVGAGI. CDR3 DNA: TGTGCCAGCAGTTACCAATCAGATGGGTCCCACGAGCAGTACTTC. This encodes CASSYQSDGSHEQYF.

The chain couples TRBV7-6 to TRBJ2-1; 8 positions agree with TRBD1. With 4 bases clipped from V and 5 bases from J, the junction kept 7 bases outside the gene matches. CDR3 length equals 15 residues. The germline V gene has CDR1 SGHVS and CDR2 FNYEAQ. The CDR3 spells CASSSRQGLDNEQFF. In DNA form, the CDR3 reads TGTGCCAGCAGCTCTAGACAGGGGCTCGACAATGAGCAGTTCTTC.

This chain uses TRBV27 with TRBJ2-3; 8 bases line up with TRBD1. Germline V gene lookup returns CDR1 MNHEY and CDR2 SMNVEV (reference sequence). The CDR3 is 17 residues long. V lost 4 bases to trimming and J lost 2 bases; unmatched junction nucleotides: 11. The CDR3 DNA sequence: TGTGCCAGCAGTTCACTGCCAAGACAGGGGTCCACAGATACGCAGTATTTT. Translating gives CASSSLPRQGSTDTQYF.

V usage is TRBV7-8 and J usage is TRBJ2-7; TRBD1 agrees at 8 bases. From germline, CDR1 is SGHVS and CDR2 FQNEAQ. The junction had 5 bases not matched to a gene; V was cut back by 1 base and J by 6 bases. There are 14 residues in the CDR3. CDR3 loop: CASSLVRTGPEQYF. The CDR3 nucleotides read TGTGCCAGCAGCTTAGTTAGGACAGGGCCCGAGCAGTACTTC. The entire variable domain, with the rest obtained from reference TRBV7-8 and TRBJ2-7, is as follows: GAGVSQSPRYKVAKRGQDVALRCDPISGHVSLFWYQQALGQGPEFLTYFQNEAQLDKSGLPSDRFFAERPEGSVSTLKIQRTQQEDSAVYLCASSLVRTGPEQYFGPGTRLTVT.

The chain combines TRBV5-6 with TRBJ1-5, with TRBD1 as a possible D gene (5 bases). Between the trimmed V and J ends, which lost 3 bases and 4 bases, there was a span of 11 bases. CDR3 size: 14 residues. Germline V gives CDR1 SGHDT, CDR2 YYEEEE. In DNA form, the CDR3 reads TGTGCCAGCAGCTGGGGGGAGGGGAATCAGCCCCAGCATTTT. Translation: CASSWGEGNQPQHF.

The V gene is TRBV7-8, the J gene TRBJ2-3; D remains unclear. V was shortened by 3 bases and J by 4 bases, with 8 bases between the two germline ends. The V gene's germline CDR1 is SGHVS and CDR2 FQNEAQ. This CDR3 comprises 13 residues. The CDR3 DNA is TGTGCCAGCAGCTTGGTTGCGGCAGATACGCAGTATTTT. Translation gives CASSLVAADTQYF.